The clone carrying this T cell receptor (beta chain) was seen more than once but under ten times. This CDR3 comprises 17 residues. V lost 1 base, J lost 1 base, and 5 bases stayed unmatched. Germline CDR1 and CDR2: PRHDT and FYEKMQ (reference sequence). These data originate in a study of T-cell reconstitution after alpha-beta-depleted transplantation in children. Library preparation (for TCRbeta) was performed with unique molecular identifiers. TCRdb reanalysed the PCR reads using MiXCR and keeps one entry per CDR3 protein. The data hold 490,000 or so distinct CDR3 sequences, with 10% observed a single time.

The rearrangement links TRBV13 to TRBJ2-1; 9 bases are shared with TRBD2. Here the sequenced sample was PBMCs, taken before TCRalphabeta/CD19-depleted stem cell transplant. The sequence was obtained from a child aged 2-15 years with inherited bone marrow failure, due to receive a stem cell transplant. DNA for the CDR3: TGTGCCAGCAGCTTAGCAGAGACTAGCGGATCCTACAATGAGCAGTTCTTC. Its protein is CASSLAETSGSYNEQFF. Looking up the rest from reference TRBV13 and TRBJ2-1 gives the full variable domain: AAGVIQSPRHLIKEKRETATLKCYPIPRHDTVYWYQQGPGQDPQFLISFYEKMQSDKGSIPDRFSAQQFSDYHSELNMSSLELGDSALYFCASSLAETSGSYNEQFFGPGTRLTVL.